This T cell receptor beta chain is from a study of low-dose radiotherapy and immunotherapy resistance in tumors (dated by TCRdb to 2022 to 2024). About the investigation overall: In Cohort 1, each fraction delivered 0.5 Gy every 2 weeks, and the prescribed total PTV dose was 6.5 Gy. Patients in Cohort 2 were given 1 Gy per fraction every two weeks, for a total of 13 Gy across 26 weeks. Patients were given nivolumab as a 240 mg flat dose every two weeks and ipilimumab at 1 mg/kg every six weeks, with both drugs delivered intravenously. Intravenous cyclophosphamide at 200 mg/m2 was administered every two weeks, one day ahead of each radiation and immunotherapy administration. Starting on cycle 1 day 1, patients took 300 mg of aspirin by mouth once a day for four cycles. No randomization into treatment groups was done for the people taking part in the trial. Eight patients were included in the translational analysis: three from the first dose cohort and the first five from the second dose cohort.

This specimen's time point label, interpreted: before trial treatment. Donors were enrolled in RACIN, a single-arm phase I dose-escalation trial in which nivolumab, ipilimumab, aspirin, low-dose cyclophosphamide and low-dose radiotherapy were combined. Patients were eligible if they had advanced solid tumors that were TIL-negative. Trimming takes 3 bases from V and 4 bases from J, and the germline ends sit 9 bases apart. CDR3 length: 13 amino acids, cysteine to phenylalanine. The retained sequence is limited to the CDR3, 39 bases, with the frame set at the first base. CDR1 and CDR2 (MGHRA, YSYEKL) derive from the germline V gene. This clonotype was counted at least ten times. It lacks a known antigen. There are no base qualities to consult, and no much larger clone falls within one base. Sequencing instrument: Illumina HiSeq 2500. Superscript III and a set of TRAV- and TRBV-specific primers were used to synthesize first-strand cDNA, so that both TCRalpha and TCRbeta chains were covered. A roughly 20-cycle PCR with Phusion amplified the TCRs, pairing a constant-region primer with the adapter that was attached to the V primers. The MessageAmp II aRNA Amplification Kit was used to amplify the isolated mRNA, with in vitro transcription run for 15 to 20 hours at 37 degrees C. The Dynabeads mRNA DIRECT Purification Kit was used to isolate mRNA for TCR sequencing. Indexed Illumina adapters were added in a second roughly 26-cycle Phusion PCR, and the resulting products were purified with AMPure XP beads. In the original analysis: Custom Perl scripts pooled TCR sequences encoding the same protein, removed out-of-frame sequences and computed each clonotype's abundance. Any TCR sequence supported by only a single read was excluded from analysis. Repertoire metrics included Shannon entropy, Gini index, clonality, richness, and frequency of TCRs shared between repertoires. TCRdb trimmed public reads at Q25 via fastp, called clones via MiXCR and kept in-frame beta chains. Rows are unified per CDR3 protein, each entry keeping the most common DNA and genes. The V and J calls come from TCRdb's annotation, not from the publication. For this sample the table gives over 65,000 distinct CDR3 sequences, of which about a sixth were detected only once. Less than 3.5% of the sample is held by the ten biggest clonotypes.

Here the chain combines TRBV4-1 and TRBJ1-2, with the D gene not clear enough to name. This sequence was found in a male donor with prostate cancer. The starting material was PBMCs, obtained before treatment. The CDR3 region reads CASSHGNGYGYTF. The DNA is as follows: TGCGCCAGCAGCCATGGGAACGGCTATGGCTACACCTTC.